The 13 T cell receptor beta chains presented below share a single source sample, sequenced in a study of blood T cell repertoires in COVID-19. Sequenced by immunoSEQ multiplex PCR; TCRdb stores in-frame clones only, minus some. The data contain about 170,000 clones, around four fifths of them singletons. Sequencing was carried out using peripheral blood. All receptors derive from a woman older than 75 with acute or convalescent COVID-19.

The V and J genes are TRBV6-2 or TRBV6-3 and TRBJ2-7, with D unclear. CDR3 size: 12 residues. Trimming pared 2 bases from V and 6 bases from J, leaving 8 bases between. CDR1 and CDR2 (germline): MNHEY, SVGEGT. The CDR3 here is CASSYPPREQYF. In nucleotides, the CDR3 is TGTGCCAGCAGTTACCCCCCGCGCGAGCAGTACTTC.

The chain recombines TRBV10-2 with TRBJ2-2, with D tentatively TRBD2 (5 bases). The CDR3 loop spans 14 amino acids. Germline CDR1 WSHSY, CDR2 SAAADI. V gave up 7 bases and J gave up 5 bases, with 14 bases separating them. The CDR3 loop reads CASIGVEGTGELFF. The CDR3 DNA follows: TGCGCCAGCATTGGGGTTGAGGGAACCGGGGAGCTGTTTTTT.

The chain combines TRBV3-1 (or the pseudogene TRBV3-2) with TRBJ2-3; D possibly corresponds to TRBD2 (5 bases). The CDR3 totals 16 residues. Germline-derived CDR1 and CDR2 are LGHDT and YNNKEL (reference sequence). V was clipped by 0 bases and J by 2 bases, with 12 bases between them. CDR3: CASSQDSKRNTDTQYF. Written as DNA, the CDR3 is TGTGCCAGCAGCCAAGATTCTAAGCGGAACACAGATACGCAGTATTTT.

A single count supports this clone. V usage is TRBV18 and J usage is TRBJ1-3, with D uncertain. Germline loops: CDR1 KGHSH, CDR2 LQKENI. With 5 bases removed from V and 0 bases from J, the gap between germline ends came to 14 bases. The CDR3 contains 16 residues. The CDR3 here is CASSGDGISSGNTIYF. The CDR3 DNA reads TGTGCCAGCTCAGGTGACGGGATAAGCTCTGGAAACACCATATATTTT.

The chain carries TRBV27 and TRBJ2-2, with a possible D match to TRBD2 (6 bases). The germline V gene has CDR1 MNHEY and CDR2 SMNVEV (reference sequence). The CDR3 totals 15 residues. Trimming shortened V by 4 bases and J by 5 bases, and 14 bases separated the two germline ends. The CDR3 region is CASSSEGRGTGELFF. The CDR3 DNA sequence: TGTGCCAGCAGTTCGGAGGGCCGGGGGACCGGGGAGCTGTTTTTT.

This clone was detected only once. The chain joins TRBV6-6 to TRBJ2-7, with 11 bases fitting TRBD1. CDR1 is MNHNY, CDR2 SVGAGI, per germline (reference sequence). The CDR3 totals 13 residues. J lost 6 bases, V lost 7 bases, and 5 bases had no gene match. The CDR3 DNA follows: TGTGCCAGCAATCGGGACAGGGGGGCCGAGCAGTACTTC. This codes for CASNRDRGAEQYF.

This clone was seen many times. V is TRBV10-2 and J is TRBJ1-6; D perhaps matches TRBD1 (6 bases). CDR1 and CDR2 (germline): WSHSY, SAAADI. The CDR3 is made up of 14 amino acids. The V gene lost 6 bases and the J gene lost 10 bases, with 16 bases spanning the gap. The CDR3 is CASRVTGQYSPLHF. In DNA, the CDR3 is TGCGCCAGCAGGGTGACAGGCCAATACTCACCCCTCCACTTT.

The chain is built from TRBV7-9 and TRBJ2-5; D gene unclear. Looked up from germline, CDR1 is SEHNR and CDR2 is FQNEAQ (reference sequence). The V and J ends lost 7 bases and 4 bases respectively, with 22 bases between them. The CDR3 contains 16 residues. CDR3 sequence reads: CASTPLAETQRETQYF. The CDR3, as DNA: TGTGCCAGCACGCCTTTGGCGGAAACCCAACGAGAGACCCAGTACTTC.

The CDR3: CASSPNRNYGYTF. DNA of the CDR3: TGTGCCAGCAGTCCAAACCGGAACTATGGCTACACCTTC. The chain couples TRBV6-2 or TRBV6-3 to TRBJ1-2; no clear D. This CDR3 is 13 amino acids long. Per the germline V gene, CDR1 is MNHEY and CDR2 is SVGEGT. Trimming shortened V by 5 bases and J by 2 bases, and 9 bases separated the two germline ends.

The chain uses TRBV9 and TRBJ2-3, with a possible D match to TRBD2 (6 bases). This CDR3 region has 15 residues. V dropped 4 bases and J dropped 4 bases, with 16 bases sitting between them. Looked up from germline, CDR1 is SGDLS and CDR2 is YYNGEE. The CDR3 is CASSPRDLGADTQYF. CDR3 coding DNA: TGTGCCAGCAGCCCCCGGGACTTGGGGGCAGATACGCAGTATTTT.

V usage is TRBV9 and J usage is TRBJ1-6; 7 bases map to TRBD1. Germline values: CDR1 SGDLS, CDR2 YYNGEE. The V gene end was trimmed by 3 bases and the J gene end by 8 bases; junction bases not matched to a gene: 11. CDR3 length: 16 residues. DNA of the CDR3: TGTGCCAGCAGCGCCGAGGGGGCTCGGGGTGATTCACCCCTCCACTTT. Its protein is CASSAEGARGDSPLHF. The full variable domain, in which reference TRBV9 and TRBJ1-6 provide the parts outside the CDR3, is DSGVTQTPKHLITATGQRVTLRCSPRSGDLSVYWYQQSLDQGLQFLIQYYNGEERAKGNILERFSAQQFPDLHSELNLSSLELGDSALYFCASSAEGARGDSPLHFGNGTRLTVT.

CDR3 in amino acids: CAWSPLGTGFLANYGYTF. The CDR3 coding sequence is TGTGCCTGGAGTCCCCTCGGGACAGGGTTCTTGGCTAACTATGGCTACACCTTC. The rearrangement uses TRBV30 and TRBJ1-2, with 9 bases fitting TRBD1. Germline assignment: CDR1 GTSNPN and CDR2 SVGIG (reference sequence). V dropped 2 bases and J dropped 0; count of bases not matched to a gene: 13. There are 18 residues in the CDR3.

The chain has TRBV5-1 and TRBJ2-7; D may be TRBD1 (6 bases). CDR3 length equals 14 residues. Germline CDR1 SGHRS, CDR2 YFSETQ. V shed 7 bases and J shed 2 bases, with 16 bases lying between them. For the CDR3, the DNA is TGCGCCAGCGGACCAATGGACAGAACCTACGAGCAGTACTTC. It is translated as CASGPMDRTYEQYF.